The source of this T cell receptor (beta chain) is a study of PD-1 blockade in classical Hodgkin lymphoma. Overall study results and limits: Sources of repertoire differences remain undefined, possibly disease activity or prior therapy. Patients with a complete response exhibited baseline diversity comparable to newly diagnosed patients.

Time point indicated: cycle 4 day 1 (C4D1), after five to seven weeks of nivolumab. Relapse was seen in all patients after autologous stem cell transplantation, and brentuximab vedotin exposure was variable. The method was immunoSEQ multiplex PCR; TCRdb's version includes in-frame clones alone and lacks a portion of them. This sample has 6,000 to 10,000 clones, with 75% to 80% found just once. Comment on this clone: Antigen specificity is unknown.

This CDR3 region has 15 residues. V dropped 0 bases and J dropped 4; count of bases not matched to a gene: 5. Looked up from germline, CDR1 is SGHVS and CDR2 is FNYEAQ. The sample consisted of peripheral blood mononuclear cells (PBMCs), taken before the fourth cycle of nivolumab. This chain links TRBV7-6 with TRBJ1-1; TRBD1 aligns across 7 bases. This TCR derives from a human donor with classical Hodgkin lymphoma. Here the CDR3 reads CASSLAPGGGTEAFF. CDR3 coding DNA: TGTGCCAGCAGCTTAGCCCCAGGGGGAGGCACTGAAGCTTTCTTT.